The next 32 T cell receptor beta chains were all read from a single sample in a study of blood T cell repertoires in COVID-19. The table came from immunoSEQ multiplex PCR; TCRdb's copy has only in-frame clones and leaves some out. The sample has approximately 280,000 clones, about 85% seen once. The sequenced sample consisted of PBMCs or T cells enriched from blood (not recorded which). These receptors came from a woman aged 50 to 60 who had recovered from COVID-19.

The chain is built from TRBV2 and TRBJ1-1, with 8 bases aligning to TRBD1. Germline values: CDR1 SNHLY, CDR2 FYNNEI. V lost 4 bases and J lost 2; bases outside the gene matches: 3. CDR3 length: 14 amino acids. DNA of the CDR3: TGTGCCAGCAGTGTACCAGGGGGCAACACTGAAGCTTTCTTT. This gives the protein CASSVPGGNTEAFF.

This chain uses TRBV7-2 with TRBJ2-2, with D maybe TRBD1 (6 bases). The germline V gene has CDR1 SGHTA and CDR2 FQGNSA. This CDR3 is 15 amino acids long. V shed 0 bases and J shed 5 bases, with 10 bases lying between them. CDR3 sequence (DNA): TGTGCCAGCAGCTTAGCTAGGACAGCTACCGGGGAGCTGTTTTTT. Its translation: CASSLARTATGELFF.

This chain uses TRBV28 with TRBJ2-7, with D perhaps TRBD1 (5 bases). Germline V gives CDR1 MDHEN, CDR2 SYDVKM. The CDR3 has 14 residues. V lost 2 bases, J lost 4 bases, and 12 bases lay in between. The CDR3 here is CASSLTGPPYEQYF. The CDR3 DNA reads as TGTGCCAGCAGTTTAACAGGACCCCCTTACGAGCAGTACTTC.

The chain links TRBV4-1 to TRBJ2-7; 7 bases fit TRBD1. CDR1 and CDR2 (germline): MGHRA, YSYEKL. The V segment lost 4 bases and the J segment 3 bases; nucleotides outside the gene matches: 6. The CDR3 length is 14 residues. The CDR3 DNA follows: TGCGCCAGCAGCCCCGGGGACAGACTCTACGAGCAGTACTTC. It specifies CASSPGDRLYEQYF.

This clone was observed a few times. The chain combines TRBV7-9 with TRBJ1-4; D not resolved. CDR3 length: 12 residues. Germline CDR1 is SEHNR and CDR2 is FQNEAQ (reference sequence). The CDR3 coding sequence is TGTGTCTCCGGGGCAACTAATGAAAAACTGTTTTTT. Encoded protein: CVSGATNEKLFF.

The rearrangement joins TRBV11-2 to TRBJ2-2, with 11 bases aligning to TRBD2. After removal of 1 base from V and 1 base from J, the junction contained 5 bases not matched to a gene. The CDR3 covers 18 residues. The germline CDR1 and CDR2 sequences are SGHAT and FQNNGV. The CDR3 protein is CASSLAASGRLNTGELFF. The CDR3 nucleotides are TGTGCCAGCAGCTTAGCGGCTAGCGGGAGGTTGAACACCGGGGAGCTGTTTTTT.

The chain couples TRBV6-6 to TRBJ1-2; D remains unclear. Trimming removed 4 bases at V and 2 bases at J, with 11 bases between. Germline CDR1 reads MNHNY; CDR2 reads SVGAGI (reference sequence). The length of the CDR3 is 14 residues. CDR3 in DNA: TGTGCCAGCAGTTCCCATGGGGAGAACTATGGCTACACCTTC. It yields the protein CASSSHGENYGYTF.

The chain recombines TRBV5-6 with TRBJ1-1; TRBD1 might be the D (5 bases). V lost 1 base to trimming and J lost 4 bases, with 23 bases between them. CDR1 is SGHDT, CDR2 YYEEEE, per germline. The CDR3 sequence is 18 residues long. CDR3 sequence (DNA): TGTGCCAGCAGCTTGTCCTCAGGGCTCTATAGGGTGGGCACTGAAGCTTTCTTT. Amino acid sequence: CASSLSSGLYRVGTEAFF.

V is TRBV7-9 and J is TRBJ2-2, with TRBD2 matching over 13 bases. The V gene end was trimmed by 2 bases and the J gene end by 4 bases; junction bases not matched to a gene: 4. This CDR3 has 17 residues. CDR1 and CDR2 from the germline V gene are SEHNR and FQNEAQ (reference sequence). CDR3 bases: TGTGCCAGCAGCTTACCTACTAGCGGGGGGGGCACCGGGGAGCTGTTTTTT. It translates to CASSLPTSGGGTGELFF.

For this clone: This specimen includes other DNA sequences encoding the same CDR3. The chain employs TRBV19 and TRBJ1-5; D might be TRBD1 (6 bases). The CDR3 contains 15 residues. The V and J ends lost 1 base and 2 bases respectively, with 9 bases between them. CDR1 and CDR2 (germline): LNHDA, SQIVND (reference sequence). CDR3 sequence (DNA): TGTGCCAGTAGTATAGGAGGGGGTGGCAATCAGCCCCAGCATTTT. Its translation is CASSIGGGGNQPQHF. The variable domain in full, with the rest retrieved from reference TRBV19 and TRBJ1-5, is DGGITQSPKYLFRKEGQNVTLSCEQNLNHDAMYWYRQDPGQGLRLIYYSQIVNDFQKGDIAEGYSVSREKKESFPLTVTSAQKNPTAFYLCASSIGGGGNQPQHFGDGTRLSIL.

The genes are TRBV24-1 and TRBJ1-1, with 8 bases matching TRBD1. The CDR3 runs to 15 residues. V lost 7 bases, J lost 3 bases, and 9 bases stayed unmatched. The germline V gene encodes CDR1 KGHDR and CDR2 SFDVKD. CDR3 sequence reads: CATRAHQGADTEAFF. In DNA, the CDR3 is TGTGCCACCAGAGCTCACCAGGGGGCGGACACTGAAGCTTTCTTT.

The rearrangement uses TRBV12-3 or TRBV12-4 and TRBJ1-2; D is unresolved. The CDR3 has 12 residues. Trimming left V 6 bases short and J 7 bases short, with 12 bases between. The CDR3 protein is CASSLGGFGYTF. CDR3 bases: TGTGCCAGCAGCCTTGGAGGGTTTGGCTACACCTTC.

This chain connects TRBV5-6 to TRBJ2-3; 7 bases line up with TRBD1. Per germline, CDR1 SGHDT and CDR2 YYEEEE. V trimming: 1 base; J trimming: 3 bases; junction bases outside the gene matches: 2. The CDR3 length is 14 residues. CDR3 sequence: CASSLRGLTDTQYF. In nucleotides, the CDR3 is TGTGCCAGCAGCTTGAGGGGGCTAACAGATACGCAGTATTTT.

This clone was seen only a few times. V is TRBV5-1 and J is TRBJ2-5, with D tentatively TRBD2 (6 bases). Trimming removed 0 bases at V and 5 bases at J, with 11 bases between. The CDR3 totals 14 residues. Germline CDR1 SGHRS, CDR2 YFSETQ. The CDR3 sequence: CASSLEGGTETQYF. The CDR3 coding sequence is TGCGCCAGCAGCTTGGAAGGAGGGACGGAGACCCAGTACTTC. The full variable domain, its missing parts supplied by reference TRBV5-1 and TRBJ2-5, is KAGVTQTPRYLIKTRGQQVTLSCSPISGHRSVSWYQQTPGQGLQFLFEYFSETQRNKGNFPGRFSGRQFSNSRSEMNVSTLELGDSALYLCASSLEGGTETQYFGPGTRLLVL.

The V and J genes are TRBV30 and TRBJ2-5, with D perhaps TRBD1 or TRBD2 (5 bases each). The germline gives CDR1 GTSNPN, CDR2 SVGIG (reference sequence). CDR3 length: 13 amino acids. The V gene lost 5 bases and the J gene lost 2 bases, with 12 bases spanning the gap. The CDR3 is CAWEGLDQETQYF. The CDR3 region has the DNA TGTGCCTGGGAGGGGTTAGATCAAGAGACCCAGTACTTC.

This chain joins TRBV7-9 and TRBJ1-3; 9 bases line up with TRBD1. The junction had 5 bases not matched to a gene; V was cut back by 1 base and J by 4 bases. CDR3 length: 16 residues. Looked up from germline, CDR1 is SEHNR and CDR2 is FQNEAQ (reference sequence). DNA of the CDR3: TGTGCCAGCAGCTTAGTGTCGACAGGGGGAGGAAACACCATATATTTT. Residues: CASSLVSTGGGNTIYF.

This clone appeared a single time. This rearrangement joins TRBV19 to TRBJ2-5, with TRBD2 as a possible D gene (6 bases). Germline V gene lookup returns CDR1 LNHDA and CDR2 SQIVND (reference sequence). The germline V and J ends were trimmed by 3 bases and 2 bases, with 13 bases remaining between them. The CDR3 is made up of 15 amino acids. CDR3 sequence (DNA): TGTGCCAGTAGTATCCGGGACTCCTCACAAGAGACCCAGTACTTC. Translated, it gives CASSIRDSSQETQYF.

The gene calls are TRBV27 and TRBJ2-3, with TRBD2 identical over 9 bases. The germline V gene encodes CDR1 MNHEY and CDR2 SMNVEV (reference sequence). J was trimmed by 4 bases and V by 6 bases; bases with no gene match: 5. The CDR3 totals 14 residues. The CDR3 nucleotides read TGTGCCAGCAGACGAGCGGGGGGCTCAGATACGCAGTATTTT. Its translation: CASRRAGGSDTQYF.

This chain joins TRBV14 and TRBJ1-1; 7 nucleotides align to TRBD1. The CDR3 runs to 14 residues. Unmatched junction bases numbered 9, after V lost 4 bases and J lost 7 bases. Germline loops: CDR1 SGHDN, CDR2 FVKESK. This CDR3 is CASSPTGQLDEAFF. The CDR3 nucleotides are TGTGCCAGCAGCCCAACGGGACAGTTAGATGAAGCTTTCTTT.

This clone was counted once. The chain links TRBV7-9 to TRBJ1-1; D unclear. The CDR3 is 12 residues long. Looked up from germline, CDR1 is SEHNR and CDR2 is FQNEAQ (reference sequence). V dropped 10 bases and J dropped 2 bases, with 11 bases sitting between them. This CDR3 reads CAILQENTEAFF. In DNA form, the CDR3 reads TGTGCCATTCTTCAGGAAAACACTGAAGCTTTCTTT.

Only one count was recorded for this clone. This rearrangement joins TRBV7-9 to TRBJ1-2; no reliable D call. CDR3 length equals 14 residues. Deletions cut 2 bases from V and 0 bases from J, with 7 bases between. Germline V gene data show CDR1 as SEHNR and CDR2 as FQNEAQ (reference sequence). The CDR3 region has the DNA TGTGCCAGCAGCTTAAATGGAGCTAACTATGGCTACACCTTC. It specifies CASSLNGANYGYTF.

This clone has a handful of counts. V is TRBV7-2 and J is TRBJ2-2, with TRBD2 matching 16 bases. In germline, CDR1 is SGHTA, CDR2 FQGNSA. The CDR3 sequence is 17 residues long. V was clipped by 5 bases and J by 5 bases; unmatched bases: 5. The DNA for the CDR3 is TGTGCCAGCAGCCCACCGGGACTAGCGGGAGGGACCGGGGAGCTGTTTTTT. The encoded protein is CASSPPGLAGGTGELFF.

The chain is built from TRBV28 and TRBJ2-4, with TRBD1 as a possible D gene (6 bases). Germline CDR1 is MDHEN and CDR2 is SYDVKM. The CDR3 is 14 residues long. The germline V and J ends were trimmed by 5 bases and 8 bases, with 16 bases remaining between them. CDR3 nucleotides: TGTGCCAGCAGTCCCTCAGGGGCCGGAGACATTCAGTACTTC. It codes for CASSPSGAGDIQYF. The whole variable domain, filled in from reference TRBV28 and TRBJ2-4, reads DVKVTQSSRYLVKRTGEKVFLECVQDMDHENMFWYRQDPGLGLRLIYFSYDVKMKEKGDIPEGYSVSREKKERFSLILESASTNQTSMYLCASSPSGAGDIQYFGAGTRLSVL.

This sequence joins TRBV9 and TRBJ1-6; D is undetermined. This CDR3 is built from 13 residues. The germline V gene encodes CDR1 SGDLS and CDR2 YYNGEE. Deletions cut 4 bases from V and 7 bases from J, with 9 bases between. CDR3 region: CASSIKHNSPLHF. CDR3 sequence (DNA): TGTGCCAGCAGCATAAAACACAATTCACCCCTCCACTTT.

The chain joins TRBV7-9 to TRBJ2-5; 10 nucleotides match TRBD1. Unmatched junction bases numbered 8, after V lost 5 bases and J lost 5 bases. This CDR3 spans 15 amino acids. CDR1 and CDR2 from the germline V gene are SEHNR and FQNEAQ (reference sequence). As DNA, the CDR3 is TGTGCCAGCAGCACCGGGACAGGGGCGGCTGAGACCCAGTACTTC. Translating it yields CASSTGTGAAETQYF.

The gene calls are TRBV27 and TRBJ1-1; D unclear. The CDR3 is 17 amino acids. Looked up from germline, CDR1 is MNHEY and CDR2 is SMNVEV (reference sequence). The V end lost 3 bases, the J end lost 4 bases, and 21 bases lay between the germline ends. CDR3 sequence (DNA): TGTGCCAGCAGTTTTCGAGGGCGGGGTAACGGGTTCACTGAAGCTTTCTTT. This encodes CASSFRGRGNGFTEAFF.

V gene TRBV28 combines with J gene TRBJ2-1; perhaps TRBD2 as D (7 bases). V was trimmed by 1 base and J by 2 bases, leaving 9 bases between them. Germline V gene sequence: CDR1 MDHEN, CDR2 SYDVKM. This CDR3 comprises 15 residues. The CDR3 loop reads CASSLLGGAYNEQFF. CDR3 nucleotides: TGTGCCAGCAGTTTATTAGGGGGGGCCTACAATGAGCAGTTCTTC. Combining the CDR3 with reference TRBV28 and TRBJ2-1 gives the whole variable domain DVKVTQSSRYLVKRTGEKVFLECVQDMDHENMFWYRQDPGLGLRLIYFSYDVKMKEKGDIPEGYSVSREKKERFSLILESASTNQTSMYLCASSLLGGAYNEQFFGPGTRLTVL.

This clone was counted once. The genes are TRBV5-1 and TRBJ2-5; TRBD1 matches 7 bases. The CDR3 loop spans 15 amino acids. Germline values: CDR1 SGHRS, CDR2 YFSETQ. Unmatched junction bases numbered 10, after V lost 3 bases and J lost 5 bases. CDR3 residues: CASSSTTGNWETQYF. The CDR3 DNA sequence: TGCGCCAGCAGCTCAACGACAGGGAATTGGGAGACCCAGTACTTC.

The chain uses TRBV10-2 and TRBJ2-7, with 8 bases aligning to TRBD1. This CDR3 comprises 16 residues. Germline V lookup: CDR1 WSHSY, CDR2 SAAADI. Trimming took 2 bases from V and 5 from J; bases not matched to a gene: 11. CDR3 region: CASSEPWTGKRDEQYF. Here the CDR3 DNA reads TGCGCCAGCAGTGAGCCGTGGACAGGGAAGAGGGACGAGCAGTACTTC.

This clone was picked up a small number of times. The CDR3 sequence is CASRTDLGGDTEAFF. As DNA, the CDR3 is TGTGCCAGCAGGACGGACCTGGGAGGGGACACTGAAGCTTTCTTT. This chain links TRBV2 with TRBJ1-1; possible D gene TRBD1, 5 bases. This CDR3 has 15 amino acids. Germline V CDR1 and CDR2: SNHLY, FYNNEI. The V end was cut by 6 bases, the J end by 3 bases, with 17 bases between.

In nucleotides, the CDR3 is TGTGCCAGCAGATCCCGGGACAGAGGAACCACTGAAGCTTTCTTT. Translated, it gives CASRSRDRGTTEAFF. The chain recombines TRBV7-2 with TRBJ1-1; 7 bases line up with TRBD1. This CDR3 has 15 residues. CDR1 and CDR2 (germline): SGHTA, FQGNSA. Trimming cost V 6 bases and J 4 bases; bases outside gene matches: 11.

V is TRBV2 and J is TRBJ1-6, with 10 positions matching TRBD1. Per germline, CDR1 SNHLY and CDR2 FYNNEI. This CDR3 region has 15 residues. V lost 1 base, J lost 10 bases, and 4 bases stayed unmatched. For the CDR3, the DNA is TGTGCCAGCAGTGAAGAGGGGACAGGGGTCTCACCCCTCCACTTT. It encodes CASSEEGTGVSPLHF.